Listed below are T cell receptor beta chains from one sample, sequenced in a study of beta chain features in type 1 diabetes. The method was immunoSEQ multiplex PCR; TCRdb's version includes in-frame clones alone and lacks a portion of them. The sample holds a few hundred thousand clones; roughly 13% are singletons and the top ten take less than 0.02%. Sequencing input: naive CD4+ T cells from blood. All receptors come from a man younger than 35 in good health. Each CDR3 is given with its conserved first and last residue. D genes are given only for firm matches. Not all rows give a size; the values are once, few, many and, for expanded clones, a class.

cdr3_nt cdr3_aa d_call j_call v_call clone_size
TGTGCCAGCCAACGGGTTGGGACAGGGATCCCAGATACGCAGTATTTT CASQRVGTGIPDTQYF TRBD1 TRBJ2-3 TRBV2 -
TGTGCCAGCAGCTTGGGCGGACAGGGAGCGTATGGCTACACCTTC CASSLGGQGAYGYTF TRBD1 TRBJ1-2 TRBV5-4 -
TGTGCCAGCAGCTTACGTACTAGCGGGGGACCCTCCTACAATGAGCAGTTCTTC CASSLRTSGGPSYNEQFF TRBD2 TRBJ2-1 TRBV7-8 few
TGCGCCAGCAGCGTCGAGGAGCGTGCAACTAATGAAAAACTGTTTTTT CASSVEERATNEKLFF - TRBJ1-4 TRBV5-1 -
TGTGCCAGCGGTGGACAGGGGGCGCTGGTAGATACGCAGTATTTT CASGGQGALVDTQYF TRBD1 TRBJ2-3 TRBV27 -
TGCGCCAGCAGCTTAGGACTAGCGTCGGATACGCAGTATTTT CASSLGLASDTQYF TRBD2 TRBJ2-3 TRBV5-1 few
TGTGCCAGCAGTCGTCTTTCGAGGAACACTGAAGCTTTCTTT CASSRLSRNTEAFF - TRBJ1-1 TRBV28 -
TGTGCCAGCAGTTACCCTCATCGGTCACCCCTCCACTTT CASSYPHRSPLHF - TRBJ1-6 TRBV6-5 -
TGTGCCACCAGCGGCCTCGGGACTAGACAAGAGACCCAGTACTTC CATSGLGTRQETQYF TRBD2 TRBJ2-5 TRBV15 -
TGTGCCAGTAGTATAGATTTGGCAGGGTACAATGAGCAGTTCTTC CASSIDLAGYNEQFF - TRBJ2-1 TRBV19 -
TGTGCCACCGGTGACGGGACAGGCCGCTACGAGCAGTACTTC CATGDGTGRYEQYF TRBD1 TRBJ2-7 TRBV15 -
TGTGCCATCAGGCTGGCTGGGAGCGGGAGGATCTACGAGCAGTACTTC CAIRLAGSGRIYEQYF TRBD2 TRBJ2-7 TRBV10-3 -
TGCGCCAGCAGCCACACAGGACAGGGGTTAGCTGGGGCCAACGTCCTGACTTTC CASSHTGQGLAGANVLTF TRBD1 TRBJ2-6 TRBV4-3 few
TGTGCCAGTAGTAATCCAGGCCACAGGTTGGAGCAGTACTTC CASSNPGHRLEQYF - TRBJ2-7 TRBV19 -
TGTGCCTGGAGTGGGACAGTATATACCGGGGAGCTGTTTTTT CAWSGTVYTGELFF - TRBJ2-2 TRBV30 -
TGTGCCAGCAGTTACTCGAGGGCCGGGGCCTACGAGCAGTACTTC CASSYSRAGAYEQYF - TRBJ2-7 TRBV6-5 -
TGTGCCAGCAGTTCTTCCGGACAGGGGGTTGATGGCTACACCTTC CASSSSGQGVDGYTF TRBD1 TRBJ1-2 TRBV11-1 -
TGCAGCGTAGATCTTCAGGGGGCTGAGCAGTTCTTC CSVDLQGAEQFF TRBD1 TRBJ2-1 TRBV29-1 -
TGTGCCAGCAGCACCCAGACAGGATCCTACGAGCAGTACTTC CASSTQTGSYEQYF - TRBJ2-7 TRBV9 -
TGCGCCAGCAGCTCGACAGGGGACCTCTCCTACGAGCAGTACTTC CASSSTGDLSYEQYF TRBD1 TRBJ2-7 TRBV5-1 few
TGCGCCAGCACGCGAGGGGGAGCGGCAGATACGCAGTATTTT CASTRGGAADTQYF - TRBJ2-3 TRBV4-3 few
TGCAGCGCCCAGAGCGGGGGTGAGACCCAGTACTTC CSAQSGGETQYF TRBD2 TRBJ2-5 TRBV29-1 many
TGTGCCAGCAGCCCACTTTCTAGCGGGGGTACGGTAGATACGCAGTATTTT CASSPLSSGGTVDTQYF TRBD2 TRBJ2-3 TRBV4-2 -
TGTGCCAGTAGTACTTCTAGCAACGAGCAGTACTTC CASSTSSNEQYF - TRBJ2-7 TRBV19 -
TGTGCCAGTAGTGTGACAGGGTTCGAGCAGTACTTC CASSVTGFEQYF TRBD1 TRBJ2-7 TRBV19 -
TGTGCCAGCAGTAACTATAGCGGAGCCACATACGAGCAGTACTTC CASSNYSGATYEQYF - TRBJ2-7 TRBV28 -
TGCGCCAGCAGTCGCCGCGGGCATTGCTCCTACAATGAGCAGTTCTTC CASSRRGHCSYNEQFF - TRBJ2-1 TRBV23-1 many
TGTGCCAGCAGCAGATCCGGGACAGGCCTTTATGGCTACACCTTC CASSRSGTGLYGYTF TRBD1 TRBJ1-2 TRBV5-4 few
TGTGCTAGCAGCCAACAGGGGTTGACAGATACGCAGTATTTT CASSQQGLTDTQYF TRBD1 TRBJ2-3 TRBV7-7 few
TGTGCCAGCAGTGAACAGGGATTGGATCAGCCCCAGCATTTT CASSEQGLDQPQHF - TRBJ1-5 TRBV6-1 few
TGCGCCAGCAGTCAAGGCGGGAGTTACAATGAGCAGTTCTTC CASSQGGSYNEQFF TRBD2 TRBJ2-1 TRBV23-1 -
TGTGCCAGCAGTTCCCAGGGCGGCTACACCTTC CASSSQGGYTF - TRBJ1-2 TRBV6-1 -
TGTGCCAGCAGCTTAGAATTCGACAGGCCCCAGTACTTC CASSLEFDRPQYF - TRBJ2-5 TRBV7-9 -
TGTGCCAGCAGCTTGTACGACAGGAGGAACACTGAAGCTTTCTTT CASSLYDRRNTEAFF - TRBJ1-1 TRBV5-6 -
TGCGCCAGCAGCCTGAGCCGACAGGGTTGGGCCGGGGAGCAGTACTTC CASSLSRQGWAGEQYF TRBD1 TRBJ2-7 TRBV5-1 -
TGCGCCAGCAGCCAAGTTGTCGCGGGGGGGCCTTACAATGAGCAGTTCTTC CASSQVVAGGPYNEQFF TRBD2 TRBJ2-1 TRBV4-1 few
TGTGCCAGCAGCACGGGTCCCTCTCTCCACTTT CASSTGPSLHF - TRBJ1-6 TRBV5-8 -
TGTGCCATCAAGGAGGGACAGGGGAATAGCTACACCTTC CAIKEGQGNSYTF TRBD1 TRBJ1-2 TRBV10-3 few
TGTGCCAGCAGTTCACCGGCTGGACAGGGGGCCACAGATACGCAGTATTTT CASSSPAGQGATDTQYF TRBD1 TRBJ2-3 TRBV28 few
TGTGCCTTACAGGGGAACGGTGGGGCCAACGTCCTGACTTTC CALQGNGGANVLTF TRBD1 TRBJ2-6 TRBV30 -
TGCAGCGTTGAGGCAGGCACAGATACGCAGTATTTT CSVEAGTDTQYF - TRBJ2-3 TRBV29-1 few
TGTGCCAGCAGCGCCCCGGGACTAGCTAGCAACGAGCAGTACTTC CASSAPGLASNEQYF TRBD2 TRBJ2-7 TRBV27 few
TGTGCCAGCAGAACAGTACAGGGGATCAATTCACCCCTCCACTTT CASRTVQGINSPLHF TRBD1 TRBJ1-6 TRBV5-5 once
TGTGCCAGCAGCCTTCGACAGGGGGAAAACATTCAGTACTTC CASSLRQGENIQYF TRBD1 TRBJ2-4 TRBV4-2 few
TGTGCCAGCAGCCCCCAGGGCGGCCTGACCTACGAGCAGTACTTC CASSPQGGLTYEQYF - TRBJ2-7 TRBV7-2 -
TGCGCCAGCAGCTTGGTTCGAGGTCCGGGGGAGCTGTTTTTT CASSLVRGPGELFF - TRBJ2-2 TRBV5-1 -
TGTGCCAGCAGCCCCACGGTAGGGGGAGGGATGAACACTGAAGCTTTCTTT CASSPTVGGGMNTEAFF - TRBJ1-1 TRBV7-8 -
TGTGCCAGCAGCCACGGAAGGGGCGACTCACCCCTCCACTTT CASSHGRGDSPLHF - TRBJ1-6 TRBV7-9 few
TGTGCCAGCAGCCAAGGCGGCAGCTACGAGCAGTACTTC CASSQGGSYEQYF - TRBJ2-7 TRBV9 few
TGTGCCAGCAGCGTAGACCCTAGCGGGGGGGCCGCAGAGACCCAGTACTTC CASSVDPSGGAAETQYF TRBD2 TRBJ2-5 TRBV9 few
TGCAGCGTTGTTGCGGGGGCTGGCTACACCTTC CSVVAGAGYTF - TRBJ1-2 TRBV29-1 few
TGTGCCTGGACGGGACACTTGAACACTGAAGCTTTCTTT CAWTGHLNTEAFF - TRBJ1-1 TRBV30 -
TGTGCCAGCAGCTTACTTTGCGGGAAATTTGTTTGGGGCTCCTACGAGCAGTACTTC CASSLLCGKFVWGSYEQYF - TRBJ2-7 TRBV7-3 -